Listed here is a single T cell receptor beta chain. The clone's antigen remains unknown. No base quality values were provided; no much bigger clone lies one nucleotide off. Participants in the prospective study were aged roughly 18 to 100 years, lived in under 30 United States geographic areas, and enrolled through a virtual design. To assign participants to cohorts, the prospective study relied on clinical history that participants themselves reported in a screening survey and a study questionnaire. ImmuneRACE Cohort 3 recovered participants were defined by two consecutive negative NP/OP PCR tests, healthcare professional clearance, or symptom resolution. In the prospective study, mobile phlebotomists collected whole blood, serum and a nasopharyngeal or oropharyngeal swab from each participant. Prospective study participants could optionally give additional blood draws and questionnaires over an approximately two-month period. Before DNA extraction, prospective study blood samples were shipped either frozen or at room temperature.

The data derive from a study of blood T cell repertoires in COVID-19 (dated by TCRdb to about 2020). About the full investigation: The collaborator samples originated in the United States, Italy and Spain and spanned the acute and convalescent phases of COVID-19. The material from the prospective study consisted of cDNA or gDNA derived from T cells, B-cell-depleted T cells, or PBMCs. Subjects who had been exposed to COVID-19, were actively infected with it, or had recovered from it provided the deeply sampled blood TCRbeta repertoires that made up the dataset. The repertoires were released in a freely available public database meant as a resource for research on the immune response to SARS-CoV-2. Samples came from the ongoing ImmuneRACE study (first 160 participants) plus 1,254 subjects from 6 global collaborators. The sample metadata nearly always contained a de-identified subject ID, COVID-19 status, age in years and sex. Where available, HLA class I and class II types were obtained from metadata supplied by the sample provider rather than from assay-based typing.

TCRbeta CDR3 regions were amplified from genomic DNA using the immunoSEQ Assay, a bias-controlled multiplex PCR. The original pipeline was this. The number of nucleated cells in each sample was estimated from the amplification of reference gene primers within the assay. To quantify the absolute abundance of each unique TCRbeta CDR3 rearrangement, sequence reads were collapsed and filtered. For each sample, productive Simpson clonality was calculated as the square root of Simpson's diversity index over productive rearrangements. TCRdb re-hosts the immuneACCESS table, in-frame sequences only. Its copies lack some clones; in the studies checked, an unresolved V gene accounts for under half of them, and the cause for the rest is not known. The DNA was the basis for D and trimming; V, J and clone size are from that table. The sample yields fewer than 250,000 clones; 70% to 90% were counted once. The ten largest clonotypes hold approximately 11% of the sample.

Results the study describes overall, beyond this receptor: The amount of clinical and demographic metadata varied by source and participant and was provided uncurated.

The source of this sequence is a man aged 30 to 39 who had recovered from COVID-19. Sequencing was done on a sample of PBMCs or T cells enriched from blood (not recorded which).

The CDR3 protein is CASSFFRGRAGELFF. The DNA sequence is as follows: TGTGCCAGCAGCTTCTTCAGGGGGCGCGCCGGGGAGCTGTTTTTT. The rearranged chain carries TRBV7-9 and TRBJ2-2, with 8 central nucleotides matching TRBD1. As encoded in the germline V gene (reference sequence), CDR1 is SEHNR while CDR2 is FQNEAQ. CDR3 length: 15 amino acids, cysteine to phenylalanine. Only the CDR3 DNA is retained, 45 bases long and in frame from the first base. V is trimmed back by 3 bases and J by 6 bases, and the junction contains 6 bases that no gene match accounts for.